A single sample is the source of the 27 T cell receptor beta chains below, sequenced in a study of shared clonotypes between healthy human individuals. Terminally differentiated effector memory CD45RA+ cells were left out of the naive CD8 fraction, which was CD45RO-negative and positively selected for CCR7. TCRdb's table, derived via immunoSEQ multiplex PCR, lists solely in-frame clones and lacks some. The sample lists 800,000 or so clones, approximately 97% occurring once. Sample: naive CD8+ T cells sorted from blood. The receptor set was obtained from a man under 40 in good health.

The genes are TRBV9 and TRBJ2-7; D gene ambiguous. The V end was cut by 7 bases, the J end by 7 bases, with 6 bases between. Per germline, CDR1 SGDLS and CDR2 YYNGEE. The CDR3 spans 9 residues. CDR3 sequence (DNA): TGTGCCAGCGGGTGGGAGCAGTACTTC. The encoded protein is CASGWEQYF.

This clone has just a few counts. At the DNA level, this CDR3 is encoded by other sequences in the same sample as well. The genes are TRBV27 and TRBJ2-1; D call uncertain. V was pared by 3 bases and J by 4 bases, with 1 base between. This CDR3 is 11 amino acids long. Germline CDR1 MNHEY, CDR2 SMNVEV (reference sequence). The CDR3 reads CASSFYNEQFF. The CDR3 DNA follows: TGTGCCAGCAGTTTTTACAATGAGCAGTTCTTC.

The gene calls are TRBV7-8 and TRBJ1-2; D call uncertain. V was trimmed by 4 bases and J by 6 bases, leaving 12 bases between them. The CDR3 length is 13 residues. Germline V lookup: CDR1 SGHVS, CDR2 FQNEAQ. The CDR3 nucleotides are TGTGCCAGCAGCTCGCTCAGGTCGGATGGCTACACCTTC. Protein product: CASSSLRSDGYTF.

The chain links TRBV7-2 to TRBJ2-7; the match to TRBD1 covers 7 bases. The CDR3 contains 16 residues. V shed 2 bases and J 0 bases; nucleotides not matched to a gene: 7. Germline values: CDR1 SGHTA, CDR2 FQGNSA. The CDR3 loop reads CASSLRGTVSSYEQYF. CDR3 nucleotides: TGTGCCAGCAGCTTAAGAGGGACAGTGAGCTCCTACGAGCAGTACTTC.

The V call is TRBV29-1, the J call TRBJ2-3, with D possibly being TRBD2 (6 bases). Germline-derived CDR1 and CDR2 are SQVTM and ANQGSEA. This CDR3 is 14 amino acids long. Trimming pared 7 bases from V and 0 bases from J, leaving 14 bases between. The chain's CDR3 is CSAEAGMSTDTQYF. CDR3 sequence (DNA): TGCAGCGCCGAGGCGGGGATGAGCACAGATACGCAGTATTTT.

CDR3: CASSPQFRLAGGFNEQFF. The CDR3 nucleotides are TGTGCCAGCTCACCACAGTTCCGGCTAGCGGGAGGGTTTAATGAGCAGTTCTTC. V is TRBV18 and J is TRBJ2-1; TRBD2 matches 12 bases. The germline V gene encodes CDR1 KGHSH and CDR2 LQKENI. V dropped 1 base and J dropped 7; count of bases not matched to a gene: 11. CDR3 size: 18 residues.

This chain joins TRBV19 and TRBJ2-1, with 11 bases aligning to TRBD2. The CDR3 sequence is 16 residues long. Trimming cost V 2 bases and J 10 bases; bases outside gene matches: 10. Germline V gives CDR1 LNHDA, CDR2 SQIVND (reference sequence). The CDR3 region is CASSITGLAGPREQFF. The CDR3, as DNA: TGTGCCAGTAGTATAACAGGACTAGCGGGCCCTCGCGAGCAGTTCTTC.

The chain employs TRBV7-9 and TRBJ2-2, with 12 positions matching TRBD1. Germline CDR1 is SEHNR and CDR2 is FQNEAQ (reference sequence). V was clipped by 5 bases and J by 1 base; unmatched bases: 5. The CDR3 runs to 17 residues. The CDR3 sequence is CASSPGTGGLNTGELFF. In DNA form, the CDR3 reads TGTGCCAGCAGCCCCGGGACAGGGGGCCTGAACACCGGGGAGCTGTTTTTT.

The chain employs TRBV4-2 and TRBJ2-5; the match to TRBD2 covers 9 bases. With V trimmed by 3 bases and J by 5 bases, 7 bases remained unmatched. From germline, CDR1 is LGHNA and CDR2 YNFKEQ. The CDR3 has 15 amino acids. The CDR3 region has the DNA TGTGCCAGCAGCCAGATAGCGGGAGTTCAGGAGACCCAGTACTTC. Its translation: CASSQIAGVQETQYF.

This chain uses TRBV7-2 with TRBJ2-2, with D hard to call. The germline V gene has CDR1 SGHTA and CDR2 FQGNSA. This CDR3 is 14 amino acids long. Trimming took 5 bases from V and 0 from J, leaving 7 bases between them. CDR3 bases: TGTGCCAGCAGCCATGAACCGAACACCGGGGAGCTGTTTTTT. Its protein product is CASSHEPNTGELFF.

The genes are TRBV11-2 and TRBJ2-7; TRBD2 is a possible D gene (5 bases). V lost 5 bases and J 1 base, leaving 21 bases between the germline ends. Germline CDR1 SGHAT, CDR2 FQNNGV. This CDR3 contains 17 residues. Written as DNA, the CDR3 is TGTGCCAGCAGCCCAGAAGGCGGGTCGGGGTGGTCCTACGAGCAGTACTTC. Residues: CASSPEGGSGWSYEQYF.

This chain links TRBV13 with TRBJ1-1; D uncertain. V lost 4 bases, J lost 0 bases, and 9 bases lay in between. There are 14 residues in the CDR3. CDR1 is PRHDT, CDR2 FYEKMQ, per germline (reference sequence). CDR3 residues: CASSSTGLNTEAFF. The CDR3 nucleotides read TGTGCCAGCAGCTCCACGGGTCTGAACACTGAAGCTTTCTTT.

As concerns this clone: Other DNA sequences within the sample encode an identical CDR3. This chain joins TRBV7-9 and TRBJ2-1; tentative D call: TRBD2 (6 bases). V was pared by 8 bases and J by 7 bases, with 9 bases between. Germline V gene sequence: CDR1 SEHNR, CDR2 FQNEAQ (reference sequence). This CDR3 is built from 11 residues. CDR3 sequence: CASSGGNEQFF. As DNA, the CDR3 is TGTGCCAGCTCAGGAGGGAATGAGCAGTTCTTC. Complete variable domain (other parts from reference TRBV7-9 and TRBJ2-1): DTGVSQNPRHKITKRGQNVTFRCDPISEHNRLYWYRQTLGQGPEFLTYFQNEAQLEKSRLLSDRFSAERPKGSFSTLEIQRTEQGDSAMYLCASSGGNEQFFGPGTRLTVL.

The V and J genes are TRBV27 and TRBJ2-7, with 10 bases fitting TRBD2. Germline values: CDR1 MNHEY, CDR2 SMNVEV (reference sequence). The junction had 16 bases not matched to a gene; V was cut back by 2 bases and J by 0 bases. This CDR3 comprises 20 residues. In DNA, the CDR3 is TGTGCCAGCAGTTTAAGGATTCCGGGGCTAGCGGGAGAGAACTCCTACGAGCAGTACTTC. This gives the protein CASSLRIPGLAGENSYEQYF.

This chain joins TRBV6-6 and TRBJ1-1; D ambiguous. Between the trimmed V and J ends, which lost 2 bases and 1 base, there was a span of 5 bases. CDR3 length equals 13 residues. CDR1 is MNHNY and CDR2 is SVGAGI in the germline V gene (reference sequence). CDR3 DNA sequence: TGTGCCAGCAGTTACGCCCCGAACACTGAAGCTTTCTTT. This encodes CASSYAPNTEAFF.

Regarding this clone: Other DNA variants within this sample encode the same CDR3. The CDR3: CSATGGSYEQYF. The CDR3 nucleotides are TGCAGCGCGACAGGGGGCAGTTACGAGCAGTACTTC. The chain uses TRBV29-1 and TRBJ2-7, with 10 nucleotides matching TRBD1. The length of the CDR3 is 12 residues. The V and J ends lost 7 bases and 4 bases, in that order; junction bases with no gene match: 4. CDR1 is SQVTM, CDR2 ANQGSEA, per germline.

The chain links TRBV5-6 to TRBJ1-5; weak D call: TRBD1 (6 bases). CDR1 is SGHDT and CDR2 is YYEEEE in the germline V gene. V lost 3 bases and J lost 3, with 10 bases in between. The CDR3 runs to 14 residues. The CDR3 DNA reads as TGTGCCAGCAGCTCGGACAGCCTCAATCAGCCCCAGCATTTT. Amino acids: CASSSDSLNQPQHF.

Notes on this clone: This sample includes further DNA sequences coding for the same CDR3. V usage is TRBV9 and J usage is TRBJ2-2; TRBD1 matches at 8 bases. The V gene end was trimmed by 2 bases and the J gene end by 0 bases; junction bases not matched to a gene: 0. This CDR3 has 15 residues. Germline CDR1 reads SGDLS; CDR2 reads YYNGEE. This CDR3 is CASSVTGANTGELFF. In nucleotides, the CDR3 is TGTGCCAGCAGCGTGACAGGGGCGAACACCGGGGAGCTGTTTTTT.

The CDR3 spells CASSPGLEKLFF. The CDR3 nucleotides are TGTGCCAGCTCACCAGGACTAGAAAAACTGTTTTTT. The chain employs TRBV18 and TRBJ1-4; D not resolved. The CDR3 totals 12 residues. V was cut by 2 bases and J by 8 bases, with 6 bases left in between. The germline gives CDR1 KGHSH, CDR2 LQKENI. Combining the CDR3 with reference TRBV18 and TRBJ1-4 gives the whole variable domain NAGVMQNPRHLVRRRGQEARLRCSPMKGHSHVYWYRQLPEEGLKFMVYLQKENIIDESGMPKERFSAEFPKEGPSILRIQQVVRGDSAAYFCASSPGLEKLFFGSGTQLSVL.

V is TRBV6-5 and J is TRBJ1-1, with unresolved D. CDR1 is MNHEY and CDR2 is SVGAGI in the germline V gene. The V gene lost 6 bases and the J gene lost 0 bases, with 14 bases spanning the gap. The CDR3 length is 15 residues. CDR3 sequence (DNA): TGTGCCAGCAGATCCGGTCGCGGAATGAACACTGAAGCTTTCTTT. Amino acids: CASRSGRGMNTEAFF.

The CDR3 nucleotides are TGTGCCAGCAGCTTAGAGGCTAGCGGGAGGGCCACCTACGAGCAGTACTTC. The encoded protein is CASSLEASGRATYEQYF. The V and J genes are TRBV11-2 and TRBJ2-7, with TRBD2 identical over 12 bases. Losses at the gene ends were 0 bases for V and 2 bases for J; bases not matched to a gene: 5. The germline gives CDR1 SGHAT, CDR2 FQNNGV. The CDR3 runs to 17 residues.

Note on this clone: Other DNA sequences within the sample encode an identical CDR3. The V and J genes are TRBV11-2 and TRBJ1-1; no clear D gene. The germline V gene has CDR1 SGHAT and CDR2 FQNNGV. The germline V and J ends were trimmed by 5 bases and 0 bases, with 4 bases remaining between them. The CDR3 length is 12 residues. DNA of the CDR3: TGTGCCAGCAGCCTGATGAACACTGAAGCTTTCTTT. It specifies CASSLMNTEAFF.

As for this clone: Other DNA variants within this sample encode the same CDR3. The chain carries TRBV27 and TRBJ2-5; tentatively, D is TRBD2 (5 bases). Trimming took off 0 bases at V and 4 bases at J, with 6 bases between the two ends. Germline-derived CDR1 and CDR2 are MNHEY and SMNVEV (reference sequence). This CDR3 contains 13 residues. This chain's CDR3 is CASSLSRAETQYF. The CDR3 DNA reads TGTGCCAGCAGTTTATCGAGGGCAGAGACCCAGTACTTC.

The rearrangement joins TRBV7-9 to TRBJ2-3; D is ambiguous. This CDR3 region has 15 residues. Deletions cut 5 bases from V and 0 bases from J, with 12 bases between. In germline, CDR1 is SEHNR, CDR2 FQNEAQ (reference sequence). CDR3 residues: CASSHRMSSTDTQYF. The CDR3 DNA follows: TGTGCCAGCAGCCACCGGATGTCTAGCACAGATACGCAGTATTTT.

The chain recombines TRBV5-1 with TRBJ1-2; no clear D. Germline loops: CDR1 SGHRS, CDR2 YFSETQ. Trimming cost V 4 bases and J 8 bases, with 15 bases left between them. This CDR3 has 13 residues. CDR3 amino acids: CASSGYPAEGYTF. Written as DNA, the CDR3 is TGCGCCAGCAGCGGATACCCTGCCGAAGGCTACACCTTC.

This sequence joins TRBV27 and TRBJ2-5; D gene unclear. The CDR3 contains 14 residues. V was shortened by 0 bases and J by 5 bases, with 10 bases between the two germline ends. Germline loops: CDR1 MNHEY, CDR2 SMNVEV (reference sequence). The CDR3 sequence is CASSLSLVGETQYF. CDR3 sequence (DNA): TGTGCCAGCAGTTTATCTCTAGTCGGGGAGACCCAGTACTTC.

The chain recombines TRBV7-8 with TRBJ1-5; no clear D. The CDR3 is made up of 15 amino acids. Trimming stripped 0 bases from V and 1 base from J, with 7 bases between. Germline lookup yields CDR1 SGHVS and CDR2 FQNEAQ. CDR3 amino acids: CASSLATGSNQPQHF. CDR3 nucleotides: TGTGCCAGCAGCTTAGCGACGGGGAGCAATCAGCCCCAGCATTTT.